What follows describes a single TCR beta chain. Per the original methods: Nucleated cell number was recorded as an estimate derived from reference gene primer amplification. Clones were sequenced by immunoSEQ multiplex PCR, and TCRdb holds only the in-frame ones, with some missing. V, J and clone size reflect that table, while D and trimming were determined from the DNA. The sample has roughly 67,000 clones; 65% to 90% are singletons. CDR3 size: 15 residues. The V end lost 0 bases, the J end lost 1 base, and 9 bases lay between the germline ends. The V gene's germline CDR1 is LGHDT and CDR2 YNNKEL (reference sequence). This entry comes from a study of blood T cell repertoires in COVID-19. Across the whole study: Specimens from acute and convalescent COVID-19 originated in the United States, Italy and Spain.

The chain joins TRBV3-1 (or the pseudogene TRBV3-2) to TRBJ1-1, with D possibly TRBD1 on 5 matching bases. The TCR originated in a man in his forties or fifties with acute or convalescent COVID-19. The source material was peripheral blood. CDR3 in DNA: TGTGCCAGCAGCCAAGATGGGGGGGGGAACACTGAAGCTTTCTTT. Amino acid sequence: CASSQDGGGNTEAFF.